This TCR beta chain was retrieved from a study of blood T cell repertoires in COVID-19. Whole-study context: Sites in the United States, Italy and Spain provided acute and convalescent COVID-19 samples. T cells, B-cell-depleted T cells, or PBMCs provided the cDNA or gDNA that served as material.

V shed 3 bases and J shed 3 bases, with 16 bases lying between them. This CDR3 is built from 17 residues. Germline V gives CDR1 SGDLS, CDR2 YYNGEE. In the original workflow: Reference gene primers were amplified, and this amplification served to estimate nucleated cell counts. TCRdb keeps only in-frame clones here, not all; method: immunoSEQ multiplex PCR. V and J calls and clone size come straight from that table; D and trimming were deduced from the DNA. The sample consists of approximately 180,000 clones, 70% to 90% of them appearing once. The sequenced material came from peripheral blood. The chain combines TRBV9 with TRBJ1-6; a possible D gene is TRBD1 (5 bases). The source is a man between 35 and 55 years old with active or convalescent COVID-19. The CDR3 region is CASSDRKTGLYNSPLHF. The CDR3 coding sequence is TGTGCCAGCAGCGACAGAAAAACAGGTCTCTATAATTCACCCCTCCACTTT.